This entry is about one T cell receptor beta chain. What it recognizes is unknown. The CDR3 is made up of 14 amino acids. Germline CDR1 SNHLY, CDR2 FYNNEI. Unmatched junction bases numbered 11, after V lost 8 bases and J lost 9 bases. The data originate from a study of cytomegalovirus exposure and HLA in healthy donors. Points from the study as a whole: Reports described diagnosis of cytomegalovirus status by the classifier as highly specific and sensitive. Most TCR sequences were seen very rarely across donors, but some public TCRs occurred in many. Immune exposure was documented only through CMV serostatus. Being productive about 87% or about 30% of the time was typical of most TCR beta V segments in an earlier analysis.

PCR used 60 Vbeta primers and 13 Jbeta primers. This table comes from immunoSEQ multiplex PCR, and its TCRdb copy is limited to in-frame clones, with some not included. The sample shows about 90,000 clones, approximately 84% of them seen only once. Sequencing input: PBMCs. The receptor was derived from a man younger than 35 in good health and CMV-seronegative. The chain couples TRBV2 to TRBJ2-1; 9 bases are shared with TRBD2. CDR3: CASRASGTRGEQFF. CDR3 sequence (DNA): TGTGCCAGCCGGGCTAGCGGGACCAGGGGTGAGCAGTTCTTC.